This T cell receptor beta chain was sequenced in a study of T cell repertoires in cytomegalovirus infection. Overall study: Public TCR beta signatures indicated both CMV infection and matching HLA type. Study conclusions and caveats: Predominance within the ex vivo response was attributable to HLA-C-restricted CMV-specific TCR beta clonotypes.

MiXCR, run by TCRdb on the reads, gives a single entry per CDR3 protein. Counted here are around 630,000 distinct CDR3 sequences, 20% to 25% occurring once; the ten biggest clones make up approximately 8%. This clonotype was recorded once. Its antigen is unidentified. The specimen was CD8+ T cells from PBMCs. The receptor's source is a human donor in good health (CMV status not recorded). Some clones in this sample may be carry-over from other donors' samples.

This chain's CDR3 is CASSYSPTGTGKNSPLHF. The CDR3 region has the DNA TGTGCCAGCAGTTACTCGCCAACCGGGACAGGGAAGAATTCACCCCTCCACTTT. The chain combines TRBV6-2 or TRBV6-3 with TRBJ1-6; TRBD1 aligns across 9 bases. CDR1 and CDR2 (germline): MNHEY, SVGEGT. J gave up 7 bases and V 0 bases, and 10 bases lay outside the gene matches. The CDR3 extends over 18 amino acids.